Following are 20 T cell receptor beta chains from one sample sequenced in a study of post-analysis software for immune sequencing data. Points from the study as a whole: Patients had higher frequencies than controls of about five TRBV segments, including TRBV5-6, TRBV5-1 and TRBV20-1.

Unique molecular identifiers tagged the TCR beta cDNA libraries. TCRdb recomputed calls from the PCR reads with MiXCR, one row per CDR3 protein. This sample has more than 450,000 distinct CDR3 sequences, with under 40% found just once. Their antigens remain unidentified. The sequencing sample was made of blood. All receptors derive from a girl under 18 with multiple sclerosis.

This clonotype was observed a handful of times. The J gene is TRBJ1-4, the V gene TRBV4-1; D is perhaps TRBD1 (5 bases). The CDR3 totals 16 residues. Per germline, CDR1 MGHRA and CDR2 YSYEKL. The V gene lost 6 bases and the J gene lost 4 bases, with 18 bases spanning the gap. CDR3 amino acids: CASSPTGAGLNEKLFF. CDR3 nucleotides: TGCGCCAGCAGTCCGACTGGGGCAGGACTTAATGAAAAACTGTTTTTT.

A few counts support this clonotype. The CDR3 DNA sequence: TGTGCCAGCAGCCATGTACAGGCTAATTCACCCCTCCACTTT. Amino acids: CASSHVQANSPLHF. The rearrangement joins TRBV11-2 to TRBJ1-6, with D possibly TRBD1 on 5 matching bases. Trimming removed 5 bases at V and 6 bases at J, with 11 bases between. From germline, CDR1 is SGHAT and CDR2 FQNNGV. This CDR3 region has 14 residues.

This chain connects TRBV29-1 to TRBJ1-2; D not resolved. Germline V gives CDR1 SQVTM, CDR2 ANQGSEA. The V end lost 7 bases, the J end lost 5 bases, and 17 bases lay between the germline ends. This CDR3 is 13 amino acids long. The CDR3, as DNA: TGCAGCGCTGGGCCTGTGAATGGATATGGCTACACCTTC. Translated, it gives CSAGPVNGYGYTF. The full variable domain, with the rest looked up from reference TRBV29-1 and TRBJ1-2, is SAVISQKPSRDICQRGTSLTIQCQVDSQVTMMFWYRQQPGQSLTLIATANQGSEATYESGFVIDKFPISRPNLTFSTLTVSNMSPEDSSIYLCSAGPVNGYGYTFGSGTRLTVV.

This chain joins TRBV11-2 and TRBJ2-5; D not resolved. Trimming cost V 5 bases and J 11 bases, with 12 bases left between them. CDR3 length: 11 amino acids. The germline CDR1 and CDR2 sequences are SGHAT and FQNNGV. This CDR3 is CASSTGPLQYF. CDR3 nucleotides: TGTGCCAGCAGCACCGGACCTTTACAGTACTTC. The full variable domain, completed using reference TRBV11-2 and TRBJ2-5, is EAGVAQSPRYKIIEKRQSVAFWCNPISGHATLYWYQQILGQGPKLLIQFQNNGVVDDSQLPKDRFSAERLKGVDSTLKIQPAKLEDSAVYLCASSTGPLQYFGPGTRLLVL.

Comments on this clonotype: At one end, the junction sequence differs from germline, possibly due to a read error. The chain employs TRBV4-2 and TRBJ2-7, with 10 bases aligning to TRBD2. From germline, CDR1 is LGHNA and CDR2 YNFKEQ. The CDR3 runs to 16 residues. Here the CDR3 DNA reads TGTGCCGGCAGCCAACATAGCGGGGGGCTCTTCAACGAGCAGTACTTC. It is translated as CAGSQHSGGLFNEQYF.

This clonotype turned up a few times. The rearrangement links TRBV25-1 to TRBJ1-2, with 9 positions matching TRBD1. Trimming took 6 bases from V and 7 from J; bases not matched to a gene: 12. Germline CDR1 MGHDK, CDR2 SYGVNS. This CDR3 comprises 15 residues. This CDR3 reads CASSARGQGLSGYTF. In DNA form, the CDR3 reads TGTGCCAGCAGCGCTAGGGGACAGGGATTGTCTGGCTACACCTTC.

Only one count was recorded for this clonotype. A clone one base away is much larger, so this may be a read error. V gene TRBV29-1 combines with J gene TRBJ1-2; D is undetermined. Trimming removed 2 bases from V and 5 bases from J, with 9 bases in between. Germline V gene data show CDR1 as SQVTM and CDR2 as ANQGSEA. The CDR3 runs 12 residues. CDR3 nucleotide sequence: TGCAGCGTTGAATCAGGACGTTATGGCTACACCTTC. This sequence encodes CSVESGRYGYTF.

The chain combines TRBV9 with TRBJ2-6; D may be TRBD1 (5 bases). CDR3 size: 17 residues. In germline, CDR1 is SGDLS, CDR2 YYNGEE. The V gene lost 5 bases and the J gene lost 0 bases, with 15 bases spanning the gap. The CDR3 loop is CASSPRQHLSGANVLTF. As DNA, the CDR3 is TGTGCCAGCAGTCCTCGACAGCACCTCTCTGGGGCCAACGTCCTGACTTTC.

Concerning this clonotype: A much larger clonotype is one base distant, so this may be a read error. The chain joins TRBV7-8 to TRBJ2-1; D perhaps matches TRBD2 (5 bases). Germline assignment: CDR1 SGHVS and CDR2 FQNEAQ. This CDR3 region has 14 residues. In nucleotides, the CDR3 is TGTGCCAGCAGACAACGGGGTAGTTACAATGAGCGGTTCTTC. It translates to CASRQRGSYNERFF.

The CDR3 nucleotides are TGTGCCAGCAGCACCGCCGGGCTACCTCTAGCTGGGGCCAACGTCCTGACTTTC. As protein: CASSTAGLPLAGANVLTF. The chain has TRBV5-6 and TRBJ2-6; unclear D gene. V lost 4 bases and J 2 bases, leaving 19 bases between the germline ends. The CDR3 is made up of 18 amino acids. The V gene's germline CDR1 is SGHDT and CDR2 YYEEEE.

This rearrangement joins TRBV7-9 to TRBJ2-5; D unresolved. Looked up from germline, CDR1 is SEHNR and CDR2 is FQNEAQ (reference sequence). Trimming removed 1 base from V and 2 bases from J, with 17 bases in between. The CDR3 loop spans 17 amino acids. CDR3 nucleotide sequence: TGTGCCAGCAGCTTAGGATATGCGCGGATGTATCAAGAGACCCAGTACTTC. This translates into CASSLGYARMYQETQYF.

This clonotype has a count of ten or more. The rearrangement links TRBV11-3 to TRBJ1-2; D is perhaps TRBD1 (6 bases). Germline values: CDR1 SGHNT, CDR2 YENEEA. V gave up 1 base and J gave up 7 bases, with 10 bases separating them. The CDR3 runs to 13 residues. CDR3 in amino acids: CASSLVGGLGYTF. The CDR3 nucleotides are TGTGCCAGCAGCTTAGTAGGGGGTCTTGGCTACACCTTC.

V usage is TRBV6-1 and J usage is TRBJ2-1; the D gene is possibly TRBD2 (7 bases). The CDR3 length is 14 residues. From germline, CDR1 is MNHNS and CDR2 SASEGT. V was clipped by 7 bases and J by 8 bases, with 18 bases between them. Written as DNA, the CDR3 is TGTGCCAGCAATGGGGGGGCCTTGATTGATGAGCAGTTCTTC. It codes for CASNGGALIDEQFF.

With regard to this clonotype: Its ends do not fully match the called genes, so a read error is possible. The V and J genes are TRBV10-2 and TRBJ2-3; TRBD2 might be the D (5 bases). Germline CDR1 is WSHSY and CDR2 is SAAADI. The CDR3 spans 13 residues. CDR3 sequence: CACSEPSLDTQYF. The CDR3 DNA reads as TGCGCCTGCAGTGAGCCTAGCTTGGATACGCAGTATTTT.

This clonotype came up a few times. The chain uses TRBV5-1 and TRBJ1-1, with TRBD1 matching 9 bases. The CDR3 runs 16 residues. Germline assignment: CDR1 SGHRS and CDR2 YFSETQ. The V segment lost 0 bases and the J segment 4 bases; nucleotides outside the gene matches: 7. The DNA of the CDR3 is TGCGCCAGCAGCTTGGACGGGACAGGGCTTACCACTGAAGCTTTCTTT. Translating it yields CASSLDGTGLTTEAFF.

V usage is TRBV7-9 and J usage is TRBJ1-4; a possible D gene is TRBD1 (6 bases). CDR1 is SEHNR and CDR2 is FQNEAQ in the germline V gene (reference sequence). Trimming left V 0 bases short and J 8 bases short, with 13 bases between. CDR3 size: 15 residues. The CDR3 reads CASSLAGAGAEKLFF. The CDR3, as DNA: TGTGCCAGCAGCTTAGCGGGCGCAGGGGCCGAAAAACTGTTTTTT.

The chain employs TRBV3-1 and TRBJ2-4, with D perhaps matching TRBD2 (6 bases). The assigned J gene may be wrong: the sequence end matches TRBJ2-5 better. CDR3 size: 18 residues. Germline V gene data show CDR1 as LGHDT and CDR2 as YNNKEL (reference sequence). CDR3 DNA: TGTGCCAGCAGCCAAGACCTTGTGCACCGATTGGGGGGTGTGACCCAGTACTTC. It encodes CASSQDLVHRLGGVTQYF.

This clonotype has just a few counts. The rearrangement uses TRBV20-1 and TRBJ2-3, with TRBD2 identical over 11 bases. CDR1 and CDR2 (germline): DFQATT, SNEGSKA (reference sequence). This CDR3 contains 15 residues. Unmatched junction bases numbered 7, after V lost 5 bases and J lost 3 bases. CDR3 amino acids: CSASGLAGSTDTQYF. CDR3 bases: TGCAGTGCTTCCGGACTAGCGGGTTCAACAGATACGCAGTATTTT.

Details on this clonotype: A read error may produce the germline difference seen at one junction end. V is TRBV7-2 and J is TRBJ2-5, with no clear D. The CDR3 spans 13 residues. Germline V CDR1 and CDR2: SGHTA, FQGNSA. The CDR3 region is CACSLIWQETQYF. CDR3 sequence (DNA): TGTGCCTGCAGCTTGATTTGGCAAGAGACCCAGTACTTC.

The table lists this clonotype with a few counts. This chain links TRBV12-3 or TRBV12-4 with TRBJ2-7; 7 nucleotides line up with TRBD1. Trimming cost V 5 bases and J 2 bases; bases outside gene matches: 6. The CDR3 length is 14 residues. CDR3 sequence reads: CASSPRQGTYEQYF. The CDR3 DNA sequence: TGTGCCAGCAGTCCCCGACAGGGAACCTACGAGCAGTACTTC.